The text below deals with one TCR beta chain. This sample was taken from a study of shared clonotypes between healthy human individuals. As for the study in general: Three plates each covered CD4 naive and memory; CD8 naive two, CD8 memory one.

The CDR3 spans 15 residues. Germline V gene data show CDR1 as MDHEN and CDR2 as SYDVKM. Trimming left V 3 bases short and J 0 bases short, with 9 bases between. Deep-level assay runs were performed. Produced via immunoSEQ multiplex PCR; TCRdb's table is partial and in-frame only. This sample yields some 2,400,000 clones, of which about 94% are seen a single time; around 0.13% belongs to the top ten. Sequencing was performed on naive CD4+ T cells sorted from blood. As to subset: CD45RA+ positively selected. The chain has TRBV28 and TRBJ2-4; D remains ambiguous. The sequence was collected from a man between 18 and 35 years old in good health. CDR3 nucleotides: TGTGCCAGCAGTTTCGCCCGACTAGCCAAAAACATTCAGTACTTC. Protein: CASSFARLAKNIQYF. Together with reference TRBV28 and TRBJ2-4, the CDR3 gives the full variable domain: DVKVTQSSRYLVKRTGEKVFLECVQDMDHENMFWYRQDPGLGLRLIYFSYDVKMKEKGDIPEGYSVSREKKERFSLILESASTNQTSMYLCASSFARLAKNIQYFGAGTRLSVL.